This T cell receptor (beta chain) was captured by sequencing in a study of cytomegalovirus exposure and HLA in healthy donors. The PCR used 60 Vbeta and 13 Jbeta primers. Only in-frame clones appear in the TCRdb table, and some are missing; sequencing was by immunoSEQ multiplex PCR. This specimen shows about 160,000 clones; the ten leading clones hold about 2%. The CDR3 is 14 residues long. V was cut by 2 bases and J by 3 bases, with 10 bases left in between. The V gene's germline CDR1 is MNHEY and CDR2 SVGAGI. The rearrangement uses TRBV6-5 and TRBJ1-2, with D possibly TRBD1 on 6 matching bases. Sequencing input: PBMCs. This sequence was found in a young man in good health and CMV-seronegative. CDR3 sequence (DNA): TGTGCCAGCAGTTACACCCCAGGGGACTATGGCTACACCTTC. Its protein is CASSYTPGDYGYTF.